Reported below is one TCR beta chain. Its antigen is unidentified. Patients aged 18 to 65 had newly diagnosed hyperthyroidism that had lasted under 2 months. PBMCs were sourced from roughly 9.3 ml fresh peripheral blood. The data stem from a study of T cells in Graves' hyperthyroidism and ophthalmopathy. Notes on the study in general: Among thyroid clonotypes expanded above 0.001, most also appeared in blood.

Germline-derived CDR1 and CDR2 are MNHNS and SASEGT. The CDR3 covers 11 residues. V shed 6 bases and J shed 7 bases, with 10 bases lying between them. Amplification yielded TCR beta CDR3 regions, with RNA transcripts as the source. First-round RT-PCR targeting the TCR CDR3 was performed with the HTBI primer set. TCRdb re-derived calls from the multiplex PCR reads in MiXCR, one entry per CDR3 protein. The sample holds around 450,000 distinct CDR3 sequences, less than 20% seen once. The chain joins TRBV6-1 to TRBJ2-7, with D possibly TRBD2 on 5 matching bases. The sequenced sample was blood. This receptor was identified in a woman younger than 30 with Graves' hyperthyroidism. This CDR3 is CASSREREQYF. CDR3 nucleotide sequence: TGTGCCAGCAGCCGAGAGCGGGAGCAGTACTTC.